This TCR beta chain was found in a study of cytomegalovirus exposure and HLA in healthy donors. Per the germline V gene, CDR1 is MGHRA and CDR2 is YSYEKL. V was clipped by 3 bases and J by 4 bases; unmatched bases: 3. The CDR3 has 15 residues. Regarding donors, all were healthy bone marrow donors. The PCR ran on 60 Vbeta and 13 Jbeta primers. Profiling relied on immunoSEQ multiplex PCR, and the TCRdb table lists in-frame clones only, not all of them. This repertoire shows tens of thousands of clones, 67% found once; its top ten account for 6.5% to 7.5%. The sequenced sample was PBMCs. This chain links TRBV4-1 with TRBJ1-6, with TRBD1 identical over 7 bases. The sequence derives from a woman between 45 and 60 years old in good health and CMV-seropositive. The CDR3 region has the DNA TGCGCCAGCAGCCACTTACAGGGGTATAATTCACCCCTCCACTTT. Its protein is CASSHLQGYNSPLHF.